A single T cell receptor (beta chain) is shown here with its context. This sample is drawn from a study of OX40 agonist ivuxolimab in advanced cancers. Germline CDR1 SGHVS, CDR2 FQNEAQ. The CDR3 totals 17 residues. The germline V and J ends were trimmed by 3 bases and 1 base, with 18 bases remaining between them. Repertoires were generated with immunoSEQ multiplex PCR, while TCRdb's copy carries only in-frame clones and drops some. The data contain about 62,000 clones, 85% of them singletons. Sequencing used CD4+ or CD8+ T cells sorted from blood, obtained in a trial of the OX40 agonist ivuxolimab. This rearrangement joins TRBV7-8 to TRBJ2-5; tentative D call: TRBD1 (5 bases). This clonotype was obtained from an adult with an advanced solid tumor such as melanoma, head and neck, liver or kidney cancer. The CDR3 sequence: CASSFLGRESPQETQYF. DNA of the CDR3: TGTGCCAGCAGCTTTTTGGGCAGGGAATCCCCCCAAGAGACCCAGTACTTC.